The entry that follows covers one TCR beta chain sequence. Its target is unknown. The data stem from a study of T cell repertoires in cytomegalovirus infection. CDR3 length: 16 residues. The germline CDR1 and CDR2 sequences are MNHEY and SMNVEV (reference sequence). Trimming at V came to 10 bases and at J to 5 bases, leaving 14 bases not matched to a gene. One entry per CDR3 protein results from TCRdb running MiXCR on the reads. Altogether 650,000 to 850,000 distinct CDR3 sequences are present, 25% to 30% being singletons, with the ten largest covering approximately 14%. The sample was cultured CD8+ T cells from PBMCs, taken from culture after CMV antigen stimulation. The clonotype comes from a human donor in good health (CMV status not recorded). Some clones in this sample may be carry-over from other donors' samples. The rearrangement joins TRBV27 to TRBJ2-2; 9 positions agree with TRBD1. The CDR3 here is CATFSREQGATGELFF. CDR3 nucleotide sequence: TGTGCCACCTTTTCAAGGGAACAGGGGGCGACCGGGGAGCTGTTTTTT.